This TCR beta chain is from a study of neurological immune-mediated disorders. This CDR3 is 15 amino acids long. CDR1 and CDR2 from the germline V gene are SQVTM and ANQGSEA. Study results and limitations: The absence of shared CDR3 amino acid sequences among expanded clones across subjects suggests private repertoires in all groups. Neither clinical nor MRI features were found to be associated with the multiple sclerosis repertoire cluster.

The making of cDNA relied on 5'RACE with 10-nucleotide random UMIs. TCRdb re-called the 5' RACE reads through MiXCR, storing one row per CDR3 protein. The table shows some 66,000 distinct CDR3 sequences, with over 4% occurring only once. Turning to this clonotype: The antigen is unknown. One junction end disagrees with the germline gene, perhaps due to a read error.

PBMCs stored at -80 C, 2 million in total, were the source of the unsorted libraries. The chain uses TRBV29-1 and TRBJ1-5, with TRBD1 matching 7 bases. What was sequenced was PBMCs. The clonotype comes from a man in his fifties or sixties with multiple sclerosis. The CDR3 DNA follows: TGCAGCGTTGCGGTGGGACAGCCTAGCAATCAGCCCCAGAATTTT. As protein: CSVAVGQPSNQPQNF.